This T cell receptor (beta chain) was sequenced for a study of T cell repertoires in cytomegalovirus infection (dated by TCRdb to between 2018 and 2021). Turning to the overall study: The peptide stimulations were aimed at well-studied HLA-B-restricted epitopes as well as recently identified HLA-C-restricted CMV epitopes, whose presentation resists viral immunomodulation. The HLA type of each donor mattered for the analysis, because public TCR beta signatures pointed to carriage of CMV infection along with the matching HLA type. Paper-wide results and their limitations: In both this cohort and an independent roughly 400-donor cohort, the cumulative frequency of public TCR beta family members distinguished carriers of CMV infection plus the relevant HLA type. The ex vivo response was dominated by HLA-C-restricted CMV-specific TCR beta clonotypes, which also provided the single most frequent clonotype in two of eight donors.

The sample was run on an Illumina HiSeq 1500. Starting from the raw public reads, TCRdb applied fastp trimming at Q25, assembled clones with MiXCR and retained in-frame beta chains. Records with the same CDR3 protein are collapsed into one entry carrying the most frequent genes and DNA. Counted in this sample were fewer than 950,000 distinct CDR3 sequences; over 25% of them appeared once. The ten largest clones capture over 10% of the sample. CDR3 length: 15 amino acids, cysteine to phenylalanine. The kept DNA is CDR3 alone, 45 bases in frame from the first base. V is reduced by 3 bases and J by 3 bases, leaving a spacing of 13 bases between them. Taken from the germline V gene, the CDR1 and CDR2 loops are SGHTA and FQGNSA. The treatment or condition tag for this specimen amounts to: in vitro stimulation with specific CMV peptide epitopes to enrich CMV-specific T cells. About this clonotype: The antigen it recognizes is unknown. A read error is possible here, since a much larger clone lies one base away.

This clonotype was obtained from a human donor in good health (CMV status not recorded). Some clones in this sample may be carry-over from other donors' samples. The sequencing here drew on cultured CD8+ T cells from PBMCs, taken from culture after CMV antigen stimulation. Rearrangement joined TRBV7-2 to TRBJ2-3, and TRBD2 may be the D gene, going by 5 matching bases. The CDR3 in this case is CASSFIGGPTDTQYF. The sequence in DNA is TGTGCCAGCAGCTTTATAGGAGGCCCAACAGATACGCAGTATTTT.